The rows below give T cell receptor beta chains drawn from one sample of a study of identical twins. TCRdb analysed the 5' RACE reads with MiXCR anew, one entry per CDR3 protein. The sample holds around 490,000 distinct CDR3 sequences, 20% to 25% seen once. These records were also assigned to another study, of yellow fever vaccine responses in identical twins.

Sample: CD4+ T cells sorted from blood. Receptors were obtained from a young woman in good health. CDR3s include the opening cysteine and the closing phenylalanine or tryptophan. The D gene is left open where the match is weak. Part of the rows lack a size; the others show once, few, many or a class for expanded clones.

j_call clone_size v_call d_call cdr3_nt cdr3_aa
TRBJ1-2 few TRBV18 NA TGTGCCAGCTCACCAGCGCGGGGGACTAACTATGGCTACACCTTC CASSPARGTNYGYTF
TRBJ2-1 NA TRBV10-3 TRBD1 TGTGCCATCAGGCCGGGACAGGGTTACAATGAGCAGTTCTTC CAIRPGQGYNEQFF
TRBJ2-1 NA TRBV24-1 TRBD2 TGTGCCACCAGTGATTTAGGACTAGGGAGCAATGAGCAGTTCTTC CATSDLGLGSNEQFF
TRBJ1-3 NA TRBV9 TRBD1 TGTGCCAGCAGCGTTGCTTCGACAGGGGCGGATTCTGGAAACACCATATATTTT CASSVASTGADSGNTIYF
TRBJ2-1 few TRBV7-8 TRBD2 TGTGCCAGCAGCGGAACCCGGGACTACCCTCGGAATGAGCAGTTCTTC CASSGTRDYPRNEQFF
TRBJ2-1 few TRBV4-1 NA TGCGCCAGCAGCCGTCAGCCTTGGGGGGCCCCCTACAATGAGCAGTTCTTC CASSRQPWGAPYNEQFF
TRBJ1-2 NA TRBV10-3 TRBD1 TGTGCCATCAGTGGGCAGGGGGCTAGCGGCTACACCTTC CAISGQGASGYTF
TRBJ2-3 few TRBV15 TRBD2 TGTGCCACCAGCAGAGATCTTGGGGGGGGAGTAGATACGCAGTATTTT CATSRDLGGGVDTQYF
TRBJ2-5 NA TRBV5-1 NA TGCGCCAGCAGCCCAACAGGGAATGCGCGAGAGACCCAGTACTTC CASSPTGNARETQYF
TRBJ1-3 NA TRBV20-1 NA TGCAGTGCTAGTTTGGGGAGTAACACCATATATTTT CSASLGSNTIYF
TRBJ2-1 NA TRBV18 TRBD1 TGTGCCAGCTCACCGCGGACAGGGCTGAATGAGCAGTTCTTC CASSPRTGLNEQFF
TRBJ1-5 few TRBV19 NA TGTGCCAGTAATGGGCAGGGCTATCAGCCCCAGCATTTT CASNGQGYQPQHF
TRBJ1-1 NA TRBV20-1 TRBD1 TGCAGTGGACAGGGAGGGACTGAAGCTTTCTTT CSGQGGTEAFF
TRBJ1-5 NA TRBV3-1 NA TGTGCCAGCAGCCAAGAGTTTCTCGGTCAGCCCCAGCATTTT CASSQEFLGQPQHF
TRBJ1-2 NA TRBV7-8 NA TGTGCCAGCAGCTTAGAGACAGAAAATGGCTACACCTTC CASSLETENGYTF
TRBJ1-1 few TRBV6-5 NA TGTGCCACGGAAGAAGACGCTGAAGCTTTCTTT CATEEDAEAFF
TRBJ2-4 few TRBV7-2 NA TGTGCCAGCAGCGTACAAAGCTCGACCAAAAACATTCAGTACTTC CASSVQSSTKNIQYF
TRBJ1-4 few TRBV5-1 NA TGCGCCAGCAGCCTGAACAGAGCAACTAATGAAAAACTGTTTTTT CASSLNRATNEKLFF
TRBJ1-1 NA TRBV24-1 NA TGTGCCACCAGTGACGCGGCCGGGACACGTGAAGCTTTCTTT CATSDAAGTREAFF
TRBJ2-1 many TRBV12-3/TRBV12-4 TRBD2 TGTGCCAGCAGTACAAGACTAGCGGGAGGCAATGAGCAGTTCTTC CASSTRLAGGNEQFF
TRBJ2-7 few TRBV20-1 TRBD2 TGCAGTGCTAGCACTTTCTCTAGCGGGACCCCTAGCTCCTACGAGCAGTACTTC CSASTFSSGTPSSYEQYF
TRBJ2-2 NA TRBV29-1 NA TGCAGCTCCCGAGTGGGGGCGAACACCGGGGAGCTGTTTTTT CSSRVGANTGELFF
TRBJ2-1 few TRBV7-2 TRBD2 TGTGCCAGCAGCTCCCCCGCGGGGGGTTACAATGAGCAGTTCTTC CASSSPAGGYNEQFF
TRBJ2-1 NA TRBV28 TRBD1 TGTGCCAGCAGTGTCCAGGGGGCTGGTTCAAATGAGCAGTTCTTC CASSVQGAGSNEQFF
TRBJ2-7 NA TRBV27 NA TGTGCCAGCAGTTCGGTGAGGGGTTCCAAGGGAAGCTACGAGCAGTACTTC CASSSVRGSKGSYEQYF
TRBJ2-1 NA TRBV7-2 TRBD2 TGTGCCAGCAGCCGACGGACTAGCGGGAGAGATGAGCAGTTCTTC CASSRRTSGRDEQFF
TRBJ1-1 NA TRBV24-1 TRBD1 TGTGCCACCAGTGATAATACAGGGGGCATGGCTGAAGCTTTCTTT CATSDNTGGMAEAFF
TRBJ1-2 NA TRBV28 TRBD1 TGTGCCAGCATGATCAACCGGGACAGCTATGGCTACACCTTC CASMINRDSYGYTF
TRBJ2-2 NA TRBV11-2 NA TGTGCCAGCAGCTTATCTATCTTAGGGGCCGGCACCGGGGAGCTGTTTTTT CASSLSILGAGTGELFF
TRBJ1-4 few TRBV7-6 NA TGTGCCAGCAGCTTCGCCTACCGAACTGAAAAACTGTTTTTT CASSFAYRTEKLFF
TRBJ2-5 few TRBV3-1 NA TGTGCCAGCAGCCAAGATTGGGCAGACAAAGAGACCCAGTACTTC CASSQDWADKETQYF
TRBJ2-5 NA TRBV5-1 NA TGCGCCAGCAGCTTGGTGTCCCCGGTGGCAGAGACCCAGTACTTC CASSLVSPVAETQYF
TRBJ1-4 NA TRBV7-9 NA TGTGCCAGCAGCGGGGGGGGGACCTCTAATGAAAAACTGTTTTTT CASSGGGTSNEKLFF
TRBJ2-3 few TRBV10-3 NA TGTGCCACCGGCCCGCGAGAAGATACGCAGTATTTT CATGPREDTQYF
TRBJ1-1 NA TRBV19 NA TGTGCCAGTAGTAGGAGAAATGAAGCTTTCTTT CASSRRNEAFF
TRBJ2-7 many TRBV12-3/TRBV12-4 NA TGTGCCAGCAGTTTCCAGGGAACATCCTACGAGCAGTACTTC CASSFQGTSYEQYF
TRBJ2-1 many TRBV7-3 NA TGTGCCAGCAGCTTACGCCCCAGGAGCGCCTTCAATGAGCAGTTCTTC CASSLRPRSAFNEQFF
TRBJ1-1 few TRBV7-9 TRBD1 TGTGCCAGCAGCTCCCTGACAGGGGGGTTTCTCGCTGAAGCTTTCTTT CASSSLTGGFLAEAFF
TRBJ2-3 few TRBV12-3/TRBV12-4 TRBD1 TGTGCCAGCAGTTCACAGGGGGGCCCTTTTCCAGATACGCAGTATTTT CASSSQGGPFPDTQYF
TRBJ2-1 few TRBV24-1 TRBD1 TGTGCCACCAGTGATCACCTTCGGGACAGCAACAATGAGCAGTTCTTC CATSDHLRDSNNEQFF
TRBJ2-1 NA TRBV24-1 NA TGTGCCACCAGTGATTCTCCGGGACCCCCTTCCCGGAGGTCCGATGAGCAGTTCTTC CATSDSPGPPSRRSDEQFF